The 19 T cell receptor beta chains listed next were all sequenced from one sample in a study of human T cells and chemical hapten exposure. TCRdb analysed the RACE reads with MiXCR anew, one entry per CDR3 protein. The sample holds roughly 250,000 distinct CDR3 sequences, 8.6% seen once. The time point was: pre-sensitization, week 0. The treatment was: therapeutic diphenylcyclopropenone sensitization with weekly scalp DPC. The sample was whole blood, taken in connection with sensitization to the hapten diphenylcyclopropenone (DPC). The receptors were sampled from a woman between 40 and 50 years old with alopecia areata. Some clones in this sample may be carry-over from other donors' samples.

The chain recombines TRBV12-3 or TRBV12-4 with TRBJ1-2; weak D call: TRBD1 (6 bases). V gave up 3 bases and J gave up 3 bases, with 11 bases separating them. The CDR3 has 14 residues. CDR3 sequence (DNA): TGTGCCAGCAGTTTTGGCGGGGGCGACTATGGCTACACCTTC. Residues: CASSFGGGDYGYTF.

V and J are TRBV27 and TRBJ1-2, with TRBD1 matching 7 bases. This CDR3 is 15 amino acids long. From germline, CDR1 is MNHEY and CDR2 SMNVEV (reference sequence). The V gene end was trimmed by 5 bases and the J gene end by 3 bases; junction bases not matched to a gene: 9. CDR3 coding DNA: TGTGCCAGCAGTCACACTCGACAGGGCTACTATGGCTACACCTTC. It encodes CASSHTRQGYYGYTF.

The rearrangement links TRBV29-1 to TRBJ2-3; 10 nucleotides align to TRBD2. Germline loops: CDR1 SQVTM, CDR2 ANQGSEA. V dropped 7 bases and J dropped 0; count of bases not matched to a gene: 10. The CDR3 sequence is 16 residues long. CDR3 nucleotide sequence: TGCAGCGCCAAAAAACAGACTAGCGGGAGCACAGATACGCAGTATTTT. As protein: CSAKKQTSGSTDTQYF.

This clonotype was detected many times. The chain uses TRBV6-2 or TRBV6-3 and TRBJ2-7; D possibly matches TRBD1 or TRBD2 (5 bases each). CDR3 length: 15 amino acids. CDR1 is MNHEY, CDR2 SVGEGT, per germline. V lost 1 base to trimming and J lost 0 bases, with 10 bases between them. The chain's CDR3 is CASSYFGGSSYEQYF. As DNA, the CDR3 is TGTGCCAGCAGTTACTTTGGGGGAAGCTCCTACGAGCAGTACTTC.

This clonotype has more than one count but fewer than ten. CDR3 protein: CASSPLAPPYNEQFF. The CDR3, as DNA: TGTGCCAGCTCACCTTTGGCGCCCCCCTACAATGAGCAGTTCTTC. The genes are TRBV18 and TRBJ2-1, with no clear D. V lost 3 bases and J 2 bases, leaving 11 bases between the germline ends. Germline lookup yields CDR1 KGHSH and CDR2 LQKENI. The CDR3 runs 15 residues.

This clonotype was found many times. The chain joins TRBV7-9 to TRBJ2-5; 7 bases line up with TRBD1. CDR1 and CDR2 from the germline V gene are SEHNR and FQNEAQ (reference sequence). There are 13 residues in the CDR3. V shed 4 bases and J 4 bases; nucleotides not matched to a gene: 3. The CDR3 DNA is TGTGCCAGCAGCTGGGACAGTCCAGAGACCCAGTACTTC. This codes for CASSWDSPETQYF.

This clonotype was seen at least ten times. This chain joins TRBV20-1 and TRBJ2-7; D might be TRBD1 or TRBD2, each matching 5 bases. Looked up from germline, CDR1 is DFQATT and CDR2 is SNEGSKA (reference sequence). This CDR3 spans 15 amino acids. Trimming cost V 1 base and J 0 bases, with 13 bases left between them. CDR3 in amino acids: CSARAWGGLSYEQYF. The CDR3 DNA sequence: TGCAGTGCTAGAGCCTGGGGCGGGCTCTCCTACGAGCAGTACTTC.

The rearrangement links TRBV10-3 to TRBJ1-4; TRBD1 is a possible D gene (6 bases). V shed 10 bases and J shed 6 bases, with 18 bases lying between them. The CDR3 totals 14 residues. Germline V gene data show CDR1 as ENHRY and CDR2 as SYGVKD. For the CDR3, the DNA is TGTGCCACGGGGACACCGGGGGAACATGAAAAACTGTTTTTT. It specifies CATGTPGEHEKLFF.

In its sample, this clonotype was seen a few times. This rearrangement joins TRBV5-1 to TRBJ2-1; D is possibly TRBD2 (5 bases). The germline CDR1 and CDR2 sequences are SGHRS and YFSETQ. The germline V and J ends were trimmed by 0 bases and 7 bases, with 14 bases remaining between them. This CDR3 spans 15 amino acids. The CDR3 here is CASSLVTGMGNEQFF. The DNA for the CDR3 is TGCGCCAGCAGCTTGGTGACGGGGATGGGGAATGAGCAGTTCTTC.

As for this clonotype: Mismatch with germline at one junction end may stem from a read error. The chain has TRBV28 and TRBJ1-5; no firm D call. The CDR3 sequence is 14 residues long. Per the germline V gene, CDR1 is MDHEN and CDR2 is SYDVKM. CDR3 sequence reads: CVSSIGRDNQPQHF. The CDR3 region has the DNA TGTGTCAGCAGTATCGGACGGGACAATCAGCCCCAGCATTTT.

The rearrangement joins TRBV3-1 to TRBJ2-6; D possibly corresponds to TRBD2 (6 bases). Germline-derived CDR1 and CDR2 are LGHDT and YNNKEL (reference sequence). The V gene lost 2 bases and the J gene lost 0 bases, with 8 bases spanning the gap. This CDR3 is 16 amino acids long. The CDR3 loop reads CASSQRRDSGANVLTF. The CDR3 region has the DNA TGTGCCAGCAGCCAAAGGCGGGACTCTGGGGCCAACGTCCTGACTTTC.

V usage is TRBV6-5 and J usage is TRBJ1-6, with 9 bases identical to TRBD1. Per the germline V gene, CDR1 is MNHEY and CDR2 is SVGAGI. The CDR3 totals 16 residues. V dropped 4 bases and J dropped 5; count of bases not matched to a gene: 6. The CDR3 loop reads CASSLQGARNNSPLHF. The CDR3 DNA is TGTGCCAGCAGTTTACAGGGGGCCCGTAATAATTCACCCCTCCACTTT.

This clonotype was seen only a few times. V usage is TRBV28 and J usage is TRBJ2-7; D gene ambiguous. V was cut by 7 bases and J by 0 bases, with 10 bases left in between. Germline V lookup: CDR1 MDHEN, CDR2 SYDVKM. The CDR3 is 13 amino acids. The CDR3 region is CASNGVNSYEQYF. In nucleotides, the CDR3 is TGTGCCAGCAATGGGGTTAACTCCTACGAGCAGTACTTC.

The chain carries TRBV12-3 or TRBV12-4 and TRBJ1-1; no clear D. Trimming shortened V by 3 bases and J by 6 bases, and 8 bases separated the two germline ends. The CDR3 is made up of 12 amino acids. The DNA of the CDR3 is TGTGCCAGCAGTTTCGGGATCCCTGAAGCTTTCTTT. This gives the protein CASSFGIPEAFF.

This clonotype was picked up a small number of times. This chain links TRBV5-8 with TRBJ2-1; a possible D gene is TRBD1 (6 bases). With 6 bases removed from V and 6 bases from J, the gap between germline ends came to 22 bases. Per the germline V gene, CDR1 is SGHTS and CDR2 is YDEGEE. The CDR3 is made up of 16 amino acids. CDR3 residues: CASTPLVQARGNEQFF. The CDR3 nucleotides read TGTGCCAGCACCCCTTTGGTACAGGCCAGGGGCAATGAGCAGTTCTTC.

This clonotype was picked up a small number of times. The chain links TRBV29-1 to TRBJ2-2; D is undetermined. Germline V gene sequence: CDR1 SQVTM, CDR2 ANQGSEA. CDR3 length: 13 amino acids. V lost 2 bases to trimming and J lost 2 bases, with 6 bases between them. The CDR3 sequence is CSVEKTNTGELFF. CDR3 sequence (DNA): TGCAGCGTTGAAAAAACTAACACCGGGGAGCTGTTTTTT.

As for this clonotype: Its ends do not fully match the called genes, so a read error is possible. The chain joins TRBV7-2 to TRBJ2-4, with 7 bases lining up with TRBD1. Germline-derived CDR1 and CDR2 are SGHTA and FQGNSA. The CDR3 contains 12 residues. The CDR3 nucleotides read TGTGCCAGCAGCTTATTCGACAGGGAAAGGCACTTC. This sequence encodes CASSLFDRERHF.

This clonotype was recorded a few times. The genes are TRBV28 and TRBJ2-7; D unclear. Germline CDR1 and CDR2: MDHEN and SYDVKM. The CDR3 contains 13 residues. V lost 10 bases and J lost 0, with 13 bases in between. CDR3 amino acids: CAILKGNSYEQYF. DNA of the CDR3: TGTGCCATTCTCAAGGGCAACTCCTACGAGCAGTACTTC.

In this sample, this clonotype turned up many times. The chain recombines TRBV19 with TRBJ1-4; unclear D gene. The CDR3 contains 15 residues. Germline V gene data show CDR1 as LNHDA and CDR2 as SQIVND (reference sequence). Deletions cut 6 bases from V and 5 bases from J, with 16 bases between. Here the CDR3 DNA reads TGTGCCAGTAGCTCCTTGGGGTACCCGAATGAAAAACTGTTTTTT. Its protein product is CASSSLGYPNEKLFF.